These T cell receptor beta chains were read from a single sample in a study of tumor-infiltrating lymphocytes in primary liver carcinoma. TCRdb fed the multiplex PCR reads into MiXCR, producing one record per CDR3 protein. The table shows 150,000 to 200,000 distinct CDR3 sequences, with around four fifths occurring only once. The sequencing sample was made of tumor tissue from primary liver carcinoma. The source is a man in his forties with primary liver carcinoma and hepatitis B virus infection. Each CDR3 is given with its conserved first and last residue. Fields, in order: V gene, D gene, CDR3 protein. The D gene is left open where the match is weak.

TRBV29-1,.,CGVRFRYQETQYF
TRBV12-3/TRBV12-4,.,CASSVIGGGKLFF
TRBV6-4,TRBD1,CASSATGGTGELFF
TRBV19,.,CASNSRGAEAFF
TRBV11-2,TRBD1,CASSSTGVNEQFF
TRBV6-6,.,CARSYPGDGYDEQFF
TRBV11-2,.,CASSFGRLYAYEQYF
TRBV11-2,.,CANSLDHRGRETGELFF
TRBV5-1,.,CASSSAWEQFF
TRBV12-3/TRBV12-4,.,CASNLVGRPFEQYF
TRBV12-3/TRBV12-4,.,CTSSLGQNNEQFF
TRBV5-4,.,CASSLAGFSYEQYF
TRBV29-1,.,CSVETSVANTGELFF
TRBV20-1,.,CSARDYSYGYTF
TRBV7-8,TRBD1,CTSRLTPPGQAPTGELFF
TRBV12-3/TRBV12-4,.,CASSLSGIGEKLFF
TRBV10-3,.,CAIGQGVQPQHF
TRBV29-1,.,CSAAPISYNEKFF
TRBV12-3/TRBV12-4,.,CASSLNVGKGRADTQYF
TRBV7-3,.,CASSLTGGVDTEAFF
TRBV11-2,TRBD1,CVNNFTGVNEQFF
TRBV11-2,TRBD1,CASNFTGVNEEFF
TRBV29-1,.,CSVGGEDSVANVLTF
TRBV12-5,TRBD1,CASRRDRVNNEQLF
TRBV14,.,CASTPTRITGELFF
TRBV6-1,.,CASSSGDSSTDTQYF
TRBV14,TRBD1,CVSSQRQGRRTDTQYF
TRBV28,.,CATLPVRGGVNIQYF
TRBV11-2,.,CGSSPLRRSSYNELFF
TRBV6-2/TRBV6-3,.,CASSVARVSTYEQYF
TRBV4-3,TRBD1,CASSLEGTAAYEHYF
TRBV29-1,TRBD1,CSVESDRGRTETQYF
TRBV4-1,.,CASSQDNSPNIGYTF
TRBV6-6,TRBD2,CANSQLAGVVDEQYF
TRBV29-1,TRBD1,CSLQRTGGTDTQYF
TRBV5-6,.,CARSFSWSHSGEYF
TRBV30,TRBD1,CAWDRVGTEAFF
TRBV7-8,.,CVGSLDSGYGYTF
TRBV7-8,.,CANNPRQDISYEQYF
TRBV6-1,.,CASSEAMGSPFEKYF
TRBV28,.,CASRLREGLGTDTQYF